The subject of this entry is one TCR beta chain. The CD4+ fraction was divided into a CD45RA+ naive subset and a CD45RA-negative memory subset. The germline V gene has CDR1 ENHRY and CDR2 SYGVKD. This CDR3 comprises 13 residues. J gave up 1 base and V 6 bases, and 2 bases lay outside the gene matches. Per the authors' pipeline: Junction-only sequences without quality scores were provided by ImmunoSEQ, so filtering was different. The data were produced by immunoSEQ multiplex PCR, yet TCRdb's version contains in-frame clones alone and is incomplete. V and J calls and clone size are as listed in that table; D and trimming were resolved from the DNA. Found here are 180,000 or so clones, 85% to 95% of them singletons; the top ten hold around 0.067%. The sample comes from a study of shared clonotypes between healthy human individuals.

This rearrangement joins TRBV10-3 to TRBJ2-5; 7 nucleotides line up with TRBD1. The TCR comes from a woman aged 25-40 years in good health. Sequencing used naive CD4+ T cells sorted from blood. Regarding subset: CD45RA+ positively selected. CDR3 nucleotides: TGTGCCATCAGGGGACAGACCCAAGAGACCCAGTACTTC. Amino acids: CAIRGQTQETQYF.